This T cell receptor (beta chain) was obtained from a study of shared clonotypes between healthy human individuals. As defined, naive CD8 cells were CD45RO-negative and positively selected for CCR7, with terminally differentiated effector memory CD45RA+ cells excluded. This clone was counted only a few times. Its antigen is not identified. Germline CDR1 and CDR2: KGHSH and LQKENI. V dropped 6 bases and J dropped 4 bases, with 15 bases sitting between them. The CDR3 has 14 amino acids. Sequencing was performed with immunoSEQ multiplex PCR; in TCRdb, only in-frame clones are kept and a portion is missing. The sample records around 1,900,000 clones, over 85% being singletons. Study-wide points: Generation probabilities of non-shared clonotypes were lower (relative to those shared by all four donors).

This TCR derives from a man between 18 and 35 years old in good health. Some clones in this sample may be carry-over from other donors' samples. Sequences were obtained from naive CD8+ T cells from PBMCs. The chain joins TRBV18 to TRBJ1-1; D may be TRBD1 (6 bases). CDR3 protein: CASSPGGPGTEAFF. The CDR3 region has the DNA TGTGCCAGCTCCCCGGGGGGGCCGGGCACTGAAGCTTTCTTT.